These T cell receptor beta chains were read from a single sample in a study of blood T cells in healthy people across ages. MiXCR, applied by TCRdb to the 5' RACE reads, yields one record per CDR3 protein. The data contain under 700,000 distinct CDR3 sequences, nearly 25% of them seen just once; the ten biggest clones take up roughly 9.4%. The data also belong to a second study, concerning T cells of mothers and their children.

Sequenced sample: blood. Receptors were obtained from a boy between 10 and 17 years old in good health. Each CDR3 is given with its conserved first and last residue. D genes are given only for firm matches. Clone size is not always given. Where it is, it says once, few, many or a class for expanded clones.

d_gene: .; j_gene: TRBJ1-1; v_gene: TRBV12-3/TRBV12-4; abundance: .; CDR3aa: CASSGWGTEAFF; CDR3nt: TGTGCCAGCAGTGGTTGGGGTACTGAAGCTTTCTTT
d_gene: TRBD1; j_gene: TRBJ1-6; v_gene: TRBV2; abundance: .; CDR3aa: CASRKGTGMENSPLHF; CDR3nt: TGTGCCAGCAGGAAGGGGACAGGGATGGAAAATTCACCCCTCCACTTT
d_gene: TRBD2; j_gene: TRBJ2-3; v_gene: TRBV3-1; abundance: .; CDR3aa: CASSPRDYTDTQYF; CDR3nt: TGTGCCAGCAGCCCCCGGGACTACACAGATACGCAGTATTTT
d_gene: .; j_gene: TRBJ2-1; v_gene: TRBV4-3; abundance: .; CDR3aa: CASSQGGTNNEQFF; CDR3nt: TGCGCCAGCAGCCAAGGGGGCACGAACAATGAGCAGTTCTTC
d_gene: .; j_gene: TRBJ2-5; v_gene: TRBV20-1; abundance: few; CDR3aa: CSAHYETQYF; CDR3nt: TGCAGTGCGCATTACGAGACCCAGTACTTC
d_gene: TRBD1; j_gene: TRBJ2-5; v_gene: TRBV4-3; abundance: .; CDR3aa: CASSQVQGRQETQYF; CDR3nt: TGCGCCAGCAGCCAGGTACAGGGGCGCCAAGAGACCCAGTACTTC
d_gene: .; j_gene: TRBJ2-7; v_gene: TRBV3-1; abundance: .; CDR3aa: CASSQIQGPYEQYF; CDR3nt: TGTGCCAGCAGCCAAATACAGGGTCCTTACGAGCAGTACTTC
d_gene: .; j_gene: TRBJ2-7; v_gene: TRBV14; abundance: few; CDR3aa: CASSQRTVPYEQYF; CDR3nt: TGTGCCAGCAGCCAACGGACCGTCCCCTACGAGCAGTACTTC
d_gene: .; j_gene: TRBJ2-7; v_gene: TRBV14; abundance: many; CDR3aa: CASSQLLLTGDYEQYF; CDR3nt: TGTGCCAGCAGCCAACTACTTCTGACAGGTGACTACGAGCAGTACTTC
d_gene: .; j_gene: TRBJ2-1; v_gene: TRBV20-1; abundance: .; CDR3aa: CSGWGNEQFF; CDR3nt: TGCAGTGGGTGGGGCAATGAGCAGTTCTTC
d_gene: .; j_gene: TRBJ2-7; v_gene: TRBV13; abundance: .; CDR3aa: CASSRPKGLNYEQYF; CDR3nt: TGTGCCAGCAGCAGGCCTAAGGGACTGAACTACGAGCAGTACTTC
d_gene: .; j_gene: TRBJ1-2; v_gene: TRBV4-3; abundance: few; CDR3aa: CASSQDRAARGYTF; CDR3nt: TGCGCCAGCAGCCAAGATAGGGCAGCAAGAGGCTACACCTTC
d_gene: TRBD1; j_gene: TRBJ2-5; v_gene: TRBV7-9; abundance: few; CDR3aa: CASSLAQGARETQYF; CDR3nt: TGTGCCAGCAGCTTGGCTCAGGGGGCTCGAGAGACCCAGTACTTC
d_gene: .; j_gene: TRBJ2-3; v_gene: TRBV21-1; abundance: .; CDR3aa: CASSKGTSGPNESTDTQYF; CDR3nt: TGTGCCAGCAGCAAAGGAACTAGCGGACCAAACGAGAGCACAGATACGCAGTATTTT
d_gene: .; j_gene: TRBJ1-3; v_gene: TRBV10-3; abundance: few; CDR3aa: CATRGLSSGNTIYF; CDR3nt: TGTGCCACCAGGGGCTTAAGCTCTGGAAACACCATATATTTT
d_gene: .; j_gene: TRBJ1-6; v_gene: TRBV3-1; abundance: few; CDR3aa: CASSQQGPDSSPLHF; CDR3nt: TGTGCCAGCAGCCAGCAGGGCCCCGACTCTTCACCCCTCCACTTT
d_gene: TRBD2; j_gene: TRBJ2-1; v_gene: TRBV4-1; abundance: .; CDR3aa: CASSQPNAGTSRPGEQFF; CDR3nt: TGCGCCAGCAGCCAACCTAATGCAGGGACTAGCCGGCCGGGGGAGCAGTTCTTC
d_gene: TRBD1; j_gene: TRBJ2-3; v_gene: TRBV6-5; abundance: few; CDR3aa: CASSYLMTGASTDTQYF; CDR3nt: TGTGCCAGCAGTTACTTGATGACAGGGGCTAGCACAGATACGCAGTATTTT
d_gene: .; j_gene: TRBJ1-4; v_gene: TRBV7-9; abundance: .; CDR3aa: CASSNSGTYNEKLFF; CDR3nt: TGTGCCAGCAGCAACTCCGGGACCTATAATGAAAAACTGTTTTTT
d_gene: TRBD2; j_gene: TRBJ2-7; v_gene: TRBV27; abundance: .; CDR3aa: CASSYSGGPSEQYF; CDR3nt: TGTGCCAGCAGTTACTCGGGAGGGCCCTCCGAGCAGTACTTC
d_gene: .; j_gene: TRBJ2-7; v_gene: TRBV6-6; abundance: .; CDR3aa: CASSLGGQTHYEQYF; CDR3nt: TGTGCCAGCAGCCTCGGGGGACAGACACACTACGAGCAGTACTTC
d_gene: .; j_gene: TRBJ1-1; v_gene: TRBV20-1; abundance: few; CDR3aa: CSAIPQTGINTEAFF; CDR3nt: TGCAGTGCTATCCCACAAACCGGGATCAACACTGAAGCTTTCTTT
d_gene: TRBD2; j_gene: TRBJ2-5; v_gene: TRBV20-1; abundance: .; CDR3aa: CSANSGGKPQETQYF; CDR3nt: TGCAGTGCTAACAGCGGGGGCAAGCCCCAGGAGACCCAGTACTTC
d_gene: .; j_gene: TRBJ2-1; v_gene: TRBV12-3/TRBV12-4; abundance: few; CDR3aa: CASSLKDEQFF; CDR3nt: TGTGCCAGCAGTTTAAAGGATGAGCAGTTCTTC
d_gene: TRBD2; j_gene: TRBJ2-7; v_gene: TRBV7-9; abundance: .; CDR3aa: CASSSQGRLSLAGGDEQYF; CDR3nt: TGTGCCAGCAGCTCTCAGGGTCGACTCTCCCTAGCGGGGGGGGACGAGCAGTACTTC
d_gene: .; j_gene: TRBJ2-2; v_gene: TRBV28; abundance: few; CDR3aa: CASSLVTGGPTGELFF; CDR3nt: TGTGCCAGCAGTTTGGTTACCGGGGGCCCCACCGGGGAGCTGTTTTTT
d_gene: .; j_gene: TRBJ2-3; v_gene: TRBV29-1; abundance: many; CDR3aa: CSVEGPTGSTDTQYF; CDR3nt: TGCAGCGTTGAAGGGCCGACAGGTAGCACAGATACGCAGTATTTT